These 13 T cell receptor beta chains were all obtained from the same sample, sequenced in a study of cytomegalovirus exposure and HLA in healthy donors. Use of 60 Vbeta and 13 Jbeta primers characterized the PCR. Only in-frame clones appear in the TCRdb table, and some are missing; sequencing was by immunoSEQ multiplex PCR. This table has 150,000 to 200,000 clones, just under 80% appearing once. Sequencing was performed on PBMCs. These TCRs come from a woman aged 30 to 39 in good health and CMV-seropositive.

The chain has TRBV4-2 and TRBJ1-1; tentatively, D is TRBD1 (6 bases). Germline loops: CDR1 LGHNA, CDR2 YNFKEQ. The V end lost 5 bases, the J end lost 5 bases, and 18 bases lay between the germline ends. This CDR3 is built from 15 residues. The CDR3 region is CASSLDSRPRTEAFF. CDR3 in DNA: TGTGCCAGCAGCTTGGACAGCCGACCAAGGACTGAAGCTTTCTTT.

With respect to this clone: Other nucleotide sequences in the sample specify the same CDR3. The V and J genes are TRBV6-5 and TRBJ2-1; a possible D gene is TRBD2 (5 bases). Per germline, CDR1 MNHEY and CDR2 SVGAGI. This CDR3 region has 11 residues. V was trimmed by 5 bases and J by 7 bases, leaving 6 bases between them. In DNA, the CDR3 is TGTGCCAGCAGTCGAGGGAATGAGCAGTTCTTC. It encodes CASSRGNEQFF.

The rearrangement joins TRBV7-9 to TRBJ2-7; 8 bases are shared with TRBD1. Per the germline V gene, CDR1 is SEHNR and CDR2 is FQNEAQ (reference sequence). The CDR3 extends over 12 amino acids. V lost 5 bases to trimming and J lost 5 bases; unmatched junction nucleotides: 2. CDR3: CASSRQGNEQYF. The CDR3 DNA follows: TGTGCCAGCAGCCGACAGGGGAACGAGCAGTACTTC.

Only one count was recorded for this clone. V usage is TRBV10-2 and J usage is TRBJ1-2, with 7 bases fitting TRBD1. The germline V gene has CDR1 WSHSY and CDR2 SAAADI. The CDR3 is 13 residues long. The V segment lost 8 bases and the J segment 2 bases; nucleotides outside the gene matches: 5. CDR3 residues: CASAWTGNYGYTF. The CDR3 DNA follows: TGCGCCAGCGCCTGGACAGGCAACTATGGCTACACCTTC.

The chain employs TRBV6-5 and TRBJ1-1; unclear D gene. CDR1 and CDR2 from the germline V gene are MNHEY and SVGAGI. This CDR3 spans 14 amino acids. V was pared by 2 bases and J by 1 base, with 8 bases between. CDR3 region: CASSYVGGNTEAFF. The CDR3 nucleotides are TGTGCCAGCAGTTACGTGGGAGGGAACACTGAAGCTTTCTTT.

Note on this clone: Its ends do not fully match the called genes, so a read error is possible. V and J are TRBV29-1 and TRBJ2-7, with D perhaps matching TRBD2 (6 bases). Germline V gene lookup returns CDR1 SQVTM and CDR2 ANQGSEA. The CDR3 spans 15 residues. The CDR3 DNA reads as TGCAGCGTTGAAGGGGGAGGCTCCGACTCCTACGGGCAGTACTTC. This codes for CSVEGGGSDSYGQYF.

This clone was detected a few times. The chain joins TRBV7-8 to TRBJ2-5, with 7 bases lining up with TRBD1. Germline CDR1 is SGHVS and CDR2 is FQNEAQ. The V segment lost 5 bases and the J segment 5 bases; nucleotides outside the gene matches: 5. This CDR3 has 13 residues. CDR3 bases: TGTGCCAGCAGCCAGGGGGTGAAGGAGACCCAGTACTTC. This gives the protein CASSQGVKETQYF.

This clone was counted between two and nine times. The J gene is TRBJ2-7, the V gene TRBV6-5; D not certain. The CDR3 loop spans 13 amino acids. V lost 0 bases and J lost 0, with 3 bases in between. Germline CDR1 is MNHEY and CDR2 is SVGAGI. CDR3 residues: CASSYSISYEQYF. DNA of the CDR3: TGTGCCAGCAGTTACTCTATCTCCTACGAGCAGTACTTC.

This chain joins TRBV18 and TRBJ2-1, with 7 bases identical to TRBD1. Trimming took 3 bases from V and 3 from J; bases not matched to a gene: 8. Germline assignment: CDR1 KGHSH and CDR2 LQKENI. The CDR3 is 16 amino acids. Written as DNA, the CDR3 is TGTGCCAGCTCACCGAGTTGGACAGGTTTCTACAATGAGCAGTTCTTC. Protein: CASSPSWTGFYNEQFF.

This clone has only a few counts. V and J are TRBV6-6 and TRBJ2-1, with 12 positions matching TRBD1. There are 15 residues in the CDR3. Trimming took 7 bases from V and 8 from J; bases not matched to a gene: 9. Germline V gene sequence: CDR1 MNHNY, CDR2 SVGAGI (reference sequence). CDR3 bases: TGTGCCAGCAAAGGCCGGGGACAGGGGGCTGATGAGCAGTTCTTC. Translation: CASKGRGQGADEQFF.

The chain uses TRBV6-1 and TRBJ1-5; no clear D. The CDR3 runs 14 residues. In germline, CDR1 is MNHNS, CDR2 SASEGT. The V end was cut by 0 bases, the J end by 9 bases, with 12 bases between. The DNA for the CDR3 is TGTGCCAGCAGTGAAGCGGAATCCTGGGCGCCCCAGCATTTT. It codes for CASSEAESWAPQHF.

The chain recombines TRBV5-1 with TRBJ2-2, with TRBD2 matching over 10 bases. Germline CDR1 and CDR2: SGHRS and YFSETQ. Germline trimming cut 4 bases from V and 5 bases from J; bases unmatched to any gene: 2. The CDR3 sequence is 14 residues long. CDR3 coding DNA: TGCGCCAGCAGCGAGCGGGAGGGGACCGGGGAGCTGTTTTTT. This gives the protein CASSEREGTGELFF.

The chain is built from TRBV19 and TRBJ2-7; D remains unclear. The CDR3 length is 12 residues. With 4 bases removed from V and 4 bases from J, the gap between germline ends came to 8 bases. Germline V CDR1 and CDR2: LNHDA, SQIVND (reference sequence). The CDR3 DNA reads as TGTGCCAGTAGTAGTCCCTTGTACGAGCAGTACTTC. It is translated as CASSSPLYEQYF. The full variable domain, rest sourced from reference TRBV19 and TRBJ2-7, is DGGITQSPKYLFRKEGQNVTLSCEQNLNHDAMYWYRQDPGQGLRLIYYSQIVNDFQKGDIAEGYSVSREKKESFPLTVTSAQKNPTAFYLCASSSPLYEQYFGPGTRLTVT.